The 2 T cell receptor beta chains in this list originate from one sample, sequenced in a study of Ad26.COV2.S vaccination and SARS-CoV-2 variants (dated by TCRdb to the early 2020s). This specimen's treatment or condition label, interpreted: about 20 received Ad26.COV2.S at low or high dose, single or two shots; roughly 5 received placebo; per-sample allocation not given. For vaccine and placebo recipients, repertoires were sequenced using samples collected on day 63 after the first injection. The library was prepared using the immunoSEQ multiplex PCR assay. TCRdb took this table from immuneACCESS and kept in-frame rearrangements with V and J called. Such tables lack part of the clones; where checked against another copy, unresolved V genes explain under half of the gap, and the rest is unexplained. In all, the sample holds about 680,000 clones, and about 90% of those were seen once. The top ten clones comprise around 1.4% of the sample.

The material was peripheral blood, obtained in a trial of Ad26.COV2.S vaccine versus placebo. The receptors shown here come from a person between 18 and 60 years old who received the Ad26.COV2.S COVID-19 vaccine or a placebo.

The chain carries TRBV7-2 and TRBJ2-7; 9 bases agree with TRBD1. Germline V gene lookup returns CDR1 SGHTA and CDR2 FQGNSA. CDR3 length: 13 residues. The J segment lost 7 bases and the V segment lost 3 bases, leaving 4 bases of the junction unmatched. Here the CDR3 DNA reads TGTGCCAGCAGCTTGGGACAGGGCCGTGAGCAGTACTTC. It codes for CASSLGQGREQYF.

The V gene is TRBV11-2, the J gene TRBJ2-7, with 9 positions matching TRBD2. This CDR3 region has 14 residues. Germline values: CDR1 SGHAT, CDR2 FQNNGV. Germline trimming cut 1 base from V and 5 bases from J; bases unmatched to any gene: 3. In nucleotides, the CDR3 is TGTGCCAGCAGCTTAGCTAGCGGGACCCACGAGCAGTACTTC. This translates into CASSLASGTHEQYF.